This T cell receptor (beta chain) was identified in a study of shared clonotypes between healthy human individuals. Germline CDR1 and CDR2: MNHEY and SVGAGI. The V end lost 5 bases, the J end lost 7 bases, and 9 bases lay between the germline ends. This CDR3 is built from 12 residues. Repertoires were generated with immunoSEQ multiplex PCR, while TCRdb's copy carries only in-frame clones and drops some. In the table there are millions of clones, roughly nine tenths of which are singletons. Overall study results and limits: What naive subsets generally showed was a larger estimated richness than memory subsets showed.

About this clone: What it binds is not known.

The sequenced material came from naive CD4+ T cells sorted from blood. Subset in this sample: CD45RA+ positively selected. This chain joins TRBV6-5 and TRBJ1-5; a weak D match, TRBD1 (6 bases). The sequence was obtained from a man younger than 30 in good health. The CDR3 DNA reads as TGTGCCAGCAGTAGGGGGGAACAGCCCCAGCATTTT. Protein product: CASSRGEQPQHF.